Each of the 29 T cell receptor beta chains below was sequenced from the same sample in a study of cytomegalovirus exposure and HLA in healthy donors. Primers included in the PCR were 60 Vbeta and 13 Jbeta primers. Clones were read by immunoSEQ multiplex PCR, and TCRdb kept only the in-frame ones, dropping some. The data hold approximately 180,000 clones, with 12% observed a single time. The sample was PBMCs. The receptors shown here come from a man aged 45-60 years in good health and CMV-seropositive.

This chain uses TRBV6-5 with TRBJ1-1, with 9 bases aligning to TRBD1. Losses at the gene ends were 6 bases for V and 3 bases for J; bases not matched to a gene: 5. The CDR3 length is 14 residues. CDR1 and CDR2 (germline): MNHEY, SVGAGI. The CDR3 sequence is CASRTGTGYTEAFF. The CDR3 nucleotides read TGTGCCAGCAGGACCGGGACAGGGTACACTGAAGCTTTCTTT.

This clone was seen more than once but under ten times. The CDR3 loop is CASRIPSGQLYNEQFF. CDR3 sequence (DNA): TGTGCCAGCAGAATCCCCTCGGGACAGCTTTACAATGAGCAGTTCTTC. The genes are TRBV28 and TRBJ2-1, with 7 positions matching TRBD1. With V trimmed by 6 bases and J by 4 bases, 12 bases remained unmatched. The length of the CDR3 is 16 residues. In germline, CDR1 is MDHEN, CDR2 SYDVKM.

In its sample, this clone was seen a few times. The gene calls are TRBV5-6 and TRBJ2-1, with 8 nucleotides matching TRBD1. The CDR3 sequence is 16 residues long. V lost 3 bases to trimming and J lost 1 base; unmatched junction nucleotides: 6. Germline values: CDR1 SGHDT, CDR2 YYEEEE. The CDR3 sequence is CASSSWGDRSYNEQFF. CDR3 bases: TGTGCCAGCAGCTCTTGGGGGGACAGGTCCTACAATGAGCAGTTCTTC.

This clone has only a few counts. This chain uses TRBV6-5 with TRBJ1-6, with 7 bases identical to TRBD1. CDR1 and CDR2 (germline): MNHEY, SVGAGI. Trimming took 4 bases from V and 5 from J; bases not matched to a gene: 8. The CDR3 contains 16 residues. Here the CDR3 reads CASSWGRQGHNSPLHF. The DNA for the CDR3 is TGTGCCAGCAGTTGGGGTCGACAGGGCCATAATTCACCCCTCCACTTT.

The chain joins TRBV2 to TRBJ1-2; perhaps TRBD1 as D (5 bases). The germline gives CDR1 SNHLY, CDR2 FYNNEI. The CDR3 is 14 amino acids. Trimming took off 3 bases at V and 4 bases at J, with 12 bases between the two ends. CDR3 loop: CASSERQGPYGYTF. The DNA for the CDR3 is TGTGCCAGCAGTGAGAGGCAGGGCCCCTATGGCTACACCTTC.

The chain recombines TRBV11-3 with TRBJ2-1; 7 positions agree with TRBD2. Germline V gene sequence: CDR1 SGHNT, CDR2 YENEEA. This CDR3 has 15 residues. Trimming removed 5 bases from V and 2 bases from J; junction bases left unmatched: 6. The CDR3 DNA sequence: TGTGCCAGCAGCGCAACTAGCGTACCCTACAATGAGCAGTTCTTC. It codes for CASSATSVPYNEQFF. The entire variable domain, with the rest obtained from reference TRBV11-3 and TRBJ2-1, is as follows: EAGVVQSPRYKIIEKKQPVAFWCNPISGHNTLYWYLQNLGQGPELLIRYENEEAVDDSQLPKDRFSAERLKGVDSTLKIQPAELGDSAVYLCASSATSVPYNEQFFGPGTRLTVL.

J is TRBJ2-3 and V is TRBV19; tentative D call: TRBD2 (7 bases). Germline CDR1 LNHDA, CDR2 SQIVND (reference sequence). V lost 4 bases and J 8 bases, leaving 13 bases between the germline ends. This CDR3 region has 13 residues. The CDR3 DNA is TGTGCCAGTAGTAGCGGGGGCATAGGTACGCAGTATTTT. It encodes CASSSGGIGTQYF.

As DNA, the CDR3 is TGTGCCAGCAGCCAAGATAACCAGGGGCATCAGCCCCAGCATTTT. Translated, it gives CASSQDNQGHQPQHF. This chain links TRBV4-2 with TRBJ1-5; the D gene is possibly TRBD1 (6 bases). Germline CDR1 reads LGHNA; CDR2 reads YNFKEQ. Trimming cost V 0 bases and J 5 bases, with 11 bases left between them. The CDR3 runs 15 residues.

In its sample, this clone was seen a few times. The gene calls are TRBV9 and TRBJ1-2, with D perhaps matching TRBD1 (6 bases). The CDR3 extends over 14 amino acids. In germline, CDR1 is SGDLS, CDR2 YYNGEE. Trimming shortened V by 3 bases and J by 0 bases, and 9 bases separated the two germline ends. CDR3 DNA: TGTGCCAGCAGCGCAGGGGCGACTAACTATGGCTACACCTTC. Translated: CASSAGATNYGYTF. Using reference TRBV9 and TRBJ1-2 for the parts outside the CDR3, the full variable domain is DSGVTQTPKHLITATGQRVTLRCSPRSGDLSVYWYQQSLDQGLQFLIQYYNGEERAKGNILERFSAQQFPDLHSELNLSSLELGDSALYFCASSAGATNYGYTFGSGTRLTVV.

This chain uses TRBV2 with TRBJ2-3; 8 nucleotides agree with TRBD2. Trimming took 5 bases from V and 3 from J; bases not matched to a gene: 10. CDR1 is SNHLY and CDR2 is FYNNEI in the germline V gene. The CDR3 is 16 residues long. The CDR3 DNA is TGTGCCAGCAGTCCCCACTTCGGGGGGGGTACAGATACGCAGTATTTT. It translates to CASSPHFGGGTDTQYF. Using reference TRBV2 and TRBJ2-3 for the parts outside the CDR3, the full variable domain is EPEVTQTPSHQVTQMGQEVILRCVPISNHLYFYWYRQILGQKVEFLVSFYNNEISEKSEIFDDQFSVERPDGSNFTLKIRSTKLEDSAMYFCASSPHFGGGTDTQYFGPGTRLTVL.

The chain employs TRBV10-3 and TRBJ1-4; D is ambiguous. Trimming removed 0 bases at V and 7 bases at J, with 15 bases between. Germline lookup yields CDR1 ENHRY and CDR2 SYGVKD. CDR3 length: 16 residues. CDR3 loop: CAISESMAGRGEKLFF. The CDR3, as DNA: TGTGCCATCAGTGAGTCGATGGCAGGTCGGGGTGAAAAACTGTTTTTT.

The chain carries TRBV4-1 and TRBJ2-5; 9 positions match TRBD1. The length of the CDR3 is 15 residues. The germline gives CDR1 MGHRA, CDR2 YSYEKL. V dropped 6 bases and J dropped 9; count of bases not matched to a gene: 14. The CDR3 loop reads CASRFSGTGSEAQYF. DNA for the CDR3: TGCGCCAGCAGATTTTCGGGGACAGGGAGCGAGGCCCAGTACTTC.

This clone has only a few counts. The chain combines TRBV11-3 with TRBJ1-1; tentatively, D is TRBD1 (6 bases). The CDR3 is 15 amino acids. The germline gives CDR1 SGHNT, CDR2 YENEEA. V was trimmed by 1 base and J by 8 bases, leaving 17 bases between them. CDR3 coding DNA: TGTGCCAGCAGCTTAGGCCCCCCTACAGGGAGAGAAGCTTTCTTT. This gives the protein CASSLGPPTGREAFF.

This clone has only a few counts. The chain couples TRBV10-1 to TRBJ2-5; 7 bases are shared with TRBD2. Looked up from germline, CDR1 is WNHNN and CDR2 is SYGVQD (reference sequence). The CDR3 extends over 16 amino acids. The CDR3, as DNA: TGCGCGGGCAGTGAGTCGCTAGCGGCACAGGCTGAGACCCAGTACTTC. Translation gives CAGSESLAAQAETQYF.

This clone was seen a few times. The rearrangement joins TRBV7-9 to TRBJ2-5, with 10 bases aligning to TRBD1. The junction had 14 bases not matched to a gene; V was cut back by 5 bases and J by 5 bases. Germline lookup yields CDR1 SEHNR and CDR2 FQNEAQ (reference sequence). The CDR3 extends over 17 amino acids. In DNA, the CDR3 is TGTGCCAGCAGCCCGATAGGCGCGGGACAGGGGAGGGAGACCCAGTACTTC. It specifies CASSPIGAGQGRETQYF.

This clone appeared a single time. CDR3 loop: CASSLVRVPQHF. The CDR3 nucleotides are TGTGCCAGCAGCTTGGTCAGGGTGCCCCAGCATTTT. The chain links TRBV7-6 to TRBJ1-5; weak D call: TRBD1 (5 bases). V was shortened by 3 bases and J by 9 bases, with 9 bases between the two germline ends. Germline CDR1 and CDR2: SGHVS and FNYEAQ. This CDR3 is built from 12 residues.

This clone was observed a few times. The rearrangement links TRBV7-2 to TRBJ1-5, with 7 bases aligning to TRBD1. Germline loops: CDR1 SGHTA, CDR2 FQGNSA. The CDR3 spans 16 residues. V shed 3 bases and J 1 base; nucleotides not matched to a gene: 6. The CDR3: CASSFLGRGSNQPQHF. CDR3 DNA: TGTGCCAGCAGCTTCTTAGGCAGGGGGAGCAATCAGCCCCAGCATTTT.

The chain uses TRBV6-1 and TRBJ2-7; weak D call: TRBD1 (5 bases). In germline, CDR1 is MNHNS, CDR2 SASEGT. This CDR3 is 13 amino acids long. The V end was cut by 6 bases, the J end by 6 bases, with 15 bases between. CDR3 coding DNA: TGTGCCAGCAGGACCCAGACAGACGGCGAGCAGTACGTC. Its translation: CASRTQTDGEQYV.

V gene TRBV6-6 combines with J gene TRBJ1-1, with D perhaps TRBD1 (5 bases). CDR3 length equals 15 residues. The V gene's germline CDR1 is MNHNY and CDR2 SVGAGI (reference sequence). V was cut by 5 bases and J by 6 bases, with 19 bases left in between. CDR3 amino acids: CASSRVGLGSAEAFF. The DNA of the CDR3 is TGTGCCAGCAGTCGTGTGGGACTGGGGTCCGCTGAAGCTTTCTTT.

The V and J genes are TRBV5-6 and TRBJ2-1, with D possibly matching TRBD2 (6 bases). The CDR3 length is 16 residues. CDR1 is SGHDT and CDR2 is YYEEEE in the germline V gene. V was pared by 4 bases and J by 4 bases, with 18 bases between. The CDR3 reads CASSIPASGLYNEQFF. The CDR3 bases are TGTGCCAGCAGCATACCTGCCAGCGGGCTTTACAATGAGCAGTTCTTC. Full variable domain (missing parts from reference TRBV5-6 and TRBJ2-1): DAGVTQSPTHLIKTRGQQVTLRCSPKSGHDTVSWYQQALGQGPQFIFQYYEEEERQRGNFPDRFSGHQFPNYSSELNVNALLLGDSALYLCASSIPASGLYNEQFFGPGTRLTVL.

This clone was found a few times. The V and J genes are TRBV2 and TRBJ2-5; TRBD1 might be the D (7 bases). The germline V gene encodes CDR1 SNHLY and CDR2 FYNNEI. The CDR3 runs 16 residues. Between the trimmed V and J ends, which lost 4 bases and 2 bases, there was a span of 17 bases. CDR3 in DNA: TGTGCCAGCAGTGCCCTGACAGGGAGGATTCAAGAGACCCAGTACTTC. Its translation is CASSALTGRIQETQYF.

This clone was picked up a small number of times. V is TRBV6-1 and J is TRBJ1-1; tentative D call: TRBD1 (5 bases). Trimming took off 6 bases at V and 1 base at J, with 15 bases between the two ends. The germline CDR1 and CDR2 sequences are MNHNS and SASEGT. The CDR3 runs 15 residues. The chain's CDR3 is CASRISGIPNTEAFF. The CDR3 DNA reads TGTGCCAGCAGGATTTCAGGGATCCCGAACACTGAAGCTTTCTTT.

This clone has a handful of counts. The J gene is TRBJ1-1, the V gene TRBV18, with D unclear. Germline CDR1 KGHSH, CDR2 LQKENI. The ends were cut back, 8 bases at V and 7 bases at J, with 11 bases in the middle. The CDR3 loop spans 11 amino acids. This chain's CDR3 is CASPGIFEAFF. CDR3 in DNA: TGTGCCAGCCCAGGAATTTTTGAAGCTTTCTTT.

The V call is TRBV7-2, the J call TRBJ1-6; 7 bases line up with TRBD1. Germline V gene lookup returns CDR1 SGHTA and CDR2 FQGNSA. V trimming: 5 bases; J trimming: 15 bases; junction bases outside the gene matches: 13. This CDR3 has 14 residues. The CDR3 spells CASSKSQTGTSLHF. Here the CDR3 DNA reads TGTGCCAGCAGCAAGAGCCAGACAGGGACAAGCCTCCACTTT.

DNA of the CDR3: TGTGCCAGCATGGGACAGCTTAATCAGCCCCAGCATTTT. Residues: CASMGQLNQPQHF. This chain uses TRBV2 with TRBJ1-5; TRBD1 aligns across 7 bases. CDR3 length equals 13 residues. V shed 7 bases, J shed 4 bases, and the junction held 4 bases outside the gene matches. Per the germline V gene, CDR1 is SNHLY and CDR2 is FYNNEI. The full variable domain, its missing parts supplied by reference TRBV2 and TRBJ1-5, is EPEVTQTPSHQVTQMGQEVILRCVPISNHLYFYWYRQILGQKVEFLVSFYNNEISEKSEIFDDQFSVERPDGSNFTLKIRSTKLEDSAMYFCASMGQLNQPQHFGDGTRLSIL.

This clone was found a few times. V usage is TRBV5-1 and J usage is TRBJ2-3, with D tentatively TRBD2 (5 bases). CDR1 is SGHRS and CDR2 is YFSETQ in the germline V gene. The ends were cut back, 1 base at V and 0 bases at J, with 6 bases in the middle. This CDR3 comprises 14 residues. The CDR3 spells CASSLPGSTDTQYF. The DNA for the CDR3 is TGCGCCAGCAGCTTGCCGGGGAGCACAGATACGCAGTATTTT.

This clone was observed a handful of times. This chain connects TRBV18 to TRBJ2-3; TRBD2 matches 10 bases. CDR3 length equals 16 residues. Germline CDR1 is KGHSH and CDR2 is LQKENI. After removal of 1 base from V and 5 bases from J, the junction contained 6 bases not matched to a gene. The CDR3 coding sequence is TGTGCCAGCTCACCACTAGCGGGGGGCCCCGGAGATACGCAGTATTTT. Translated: CASSPLAGGPGDTQYF.

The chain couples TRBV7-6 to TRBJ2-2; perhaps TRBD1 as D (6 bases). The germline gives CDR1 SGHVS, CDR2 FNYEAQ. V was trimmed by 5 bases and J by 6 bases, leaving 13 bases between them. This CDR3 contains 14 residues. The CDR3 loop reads CASSPTGGPGELFF. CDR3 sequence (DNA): TGTGCCAGCAGCCCGACAGGAGGTCCCGGGGAGCTGTTTTTT.

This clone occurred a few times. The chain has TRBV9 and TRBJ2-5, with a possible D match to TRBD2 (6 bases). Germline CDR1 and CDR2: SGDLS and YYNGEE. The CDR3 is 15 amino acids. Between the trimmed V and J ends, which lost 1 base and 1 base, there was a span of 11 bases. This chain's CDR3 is CASSVSSGVQETQYF. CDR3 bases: TGTGCCAGCAGCGTATCTTCGGGGGTCCAAGAGACCCAGTACTTC.